One sample yielded the 21 T cell receptor beta chains listed below, sequenced in a study of blood T cell repertoires in COVID-19. Generated by immunoSEQ multiplex PCR, the TCRdb table keeps only in-frame clones and is missing some. The sample has 150,000 to 200,000 clones, just over 90% seen once; the top ten hold roughly 5%. Sequencing input: peripheral blood. These receptors came from a man between 18 and 35 years old with COVID-19, enrolled during active disease.

This sequence joins TRBV7-7 and TRBJ2-1, with 8 bases matching TRBD2. V lost 1 base, J lost 6 bases, and 11 bases stayed unmatched. Per germline, CDR1 SSHAT and CDR2 FNYEAQ (reference sequence). This CDR3 contains 17 residues. The CDR3 spells CASSLGRTGGERNEQFF. The CDR3 nucleotides are TGTGCCAGCAGCTTAGGGAGGACGGGGGGGGAACGCAATGAGCAGTTCTTC. Full variable domain (rest looked up from reference TRBV7-7 and TRBJ2-1): GAGVSQSPRYKVTKRGQDVTLRCDPISSHATLYWYQQALGQGPEFLTYFNYEAQPDKSGLPSDRFSAERPEGSISTLTIQRTEQRDSAMYRCASSLGRTGGERNEQFFGPGTRLTVL.

V is TRBV24-1 and J is TRBJ2-1; 14 bases line up with TRBD2. V lost 5 bases to trimming and J lost 4 bases; unmatched junction nucleotides: 18. This CDR3 spans 21 amino acids. The germline V gene has CDR1 KGHDR and CDR2 SFDVKD. The CDR3 sequence is CATSAAPRGLAGVGAYNEQFF. In DNA form, the CDR3 reads TGTGCCACCAGTGCCGCACCTAGGGGACTAGCGGGAGTAGGTGCTTACAATGAGCAGTTCTTC.

This rearrangement joins TRBV4-3 to TRBJ2-7; D might be TRBD2 (5 bases). V dropped 4 bases and J dropped 3 bases, with 19 bases sitting between them. The CDR3 totals 16 residues. CDR1 is LGHNA and CDR2 is YSLEER in the germline V gene. CDR3 nucleotide sequence: TGCGCCAGCAGCCTATTCAACGTTGCGGCGGGCTACGAGCAGTACTTC. It yields the protein CASSLFNVAAGYEQYF.

CDR3 sequence reads: CASITTGHEQFF. As DNA, the CDR3 is TGTGCCAGCATAACCACAGGCCATGAGCAGTTCTTC. The chain carries TRBV25-1 and TRBJ2-1; TRBD1 is a possible D gene (5 bases). Germline V gene sequence: CDR1 MGHDK, CDR2 SYGVNS. V was trimmed by 7 bases and J by 8 bases, leaving 12 bases between them. The CDR3 runs to 12 residues.

V is TRBV30 and J is TRBJ1-1; D is ambiguous. Trimming pared 5 bases from V and 3 bases from J, leaving 13 bases between. Germline CDR1 GTSNPN, CDR2 SVGIG (reference sequence). This CDR3 has 13 amino acids. CDR3 region: CAWFEVRDTEAFF. The DNA for the CDR3 is TGTGCCTGGTTTGAGGTCCGGGACACTGAAGCTTTCTTT.

The chain combines TRBV6-5 with TRBJ2-7; tentatively, D is TRBD1 (6 bases). The CDR3 has 15 residues. Trimming left V 6 bases short and J 3 bases short, with 18 bases between. CDR1 MNHEY and CDR2 SVGAGI come from the germline V gene. The CDR3 sequence is CASRDGQSVLYEQYF. For the CDR3, the DNA is TGTGCCAGCAGAGACGGACAGAGCGTTCTCTACGAGCAGTACTTC.

As for this clone: One end of the junction fails to match germline, which may point to a read error. The chain carries TRBV7-7 and TRBJ1-4; TRBD1 agrees at 7 bases. This CDR3 spans 16 amino acids. In germline, CDR1 is SSHAT, CDR2 FNYEAQ (reference sequence). This chain's CDR3 is CASSATGSSLNEKLFF. The DNA of the CDR3 is TGTGCTAGCAGCGCGACAGGGTCCTCCCTTAATGAAAAACTGTTTTTT.

CDR3 coding DNA: TGTGCCAGCAGTTTGGGGACAGGCGCCTACGAGCAGTACTTC. Amino acid sequence: CASSLGTGAYEQYF. The chain is built from TRBV28 and TRBJ2-7; 8 bases map to TRBD1. Germline loops: CDR1 MDHEN, CDR2 SYDVKM. The V and J ends lost 3 bases and 2 bases, in that order; junction bases with no gene match: 3. The CDR3 contains 14 residues.

The chain couples TRBV28 to TRBJ1-2; a weak D match, TRBD1 (5 bases). The CDR3 extends over 14 amino acids. CDR1 and CDR2 from the germline V gene are MDHEN and SYDVKM. The V and J ends lost 1 base and 4 bases respectively, with 10 bases between them. The CDR3 sequence: CASSLLRGAYGYTF. The CDR3 DNA is TGTGCCAGCAGTTTATTAAGGGGCGCCTATGGCTACACCTTC.

In its sample, this clone was seen once. The chain combines TRBV25-1 with TRBJ1-5; D is unresolved. Per the germline V gene, CDR1 is MGHDK and CDR2 is SYGVNS. V gave up 0 bases and J gave up 4 bases, with 16 bases separating them. This CDR3 spans 17 amino acids. As DNA, the CDR3 is TGTGCCAGCAGTGAATACCATTCGAAGTTTAGTAATCAGCCCCAGCATTTT. This encodes CASSEYHSKFSNQPQHF.

This chain joins TRBV7-2 and TRBJ1-6; TRBD1 is a possible D gene (6 bases). Trimming removed 1 base from V and 9 bases from J, with 16 bases in between. Germline V CDR1 and CDR2: SGHTA, FQGNSA. The CDR3 totals 16 residues. The CDR3 here is CASSLGGGGTVSPLHF. CDR3 nucleotide sequence: TGTGCCAGCAGCTTAGGGGGAGGGGGTACTGTTTCACCCCTCCACTTT. The full variable domain, with the rest looked up from reference TRBV7-2 and TRBJ1-6, is GAGVSQSPSNKVTEKGKDVELRCDPISGHTALYWYRQSLGQGLEFLIYFQGNSAPDKSGLPSDRFSAERTGGSVSTLTIQRTQQEDSAVYLCASSLGGGGTVSPLHFGNGTRLTVT.

V is TRBV9 and J is TRBJ2-1; TRBD1 aligns across 9 bases. This CDR3 contains 15 residues. V shed 4 bases and J 3 bases; nucleotides not matched to a gene: 5. Germline V gene lookup returns CDR1 SGDLS and CDR2 YYNGEE. In DNA, the CDR3 is TGTGCCAGCAGCTCGGGGACAGGGTACTACAATGAGCAGTTCTTC. Protein: CASSSGTGYYNEQFF.

The rearrangement joins TRBV30 to TRBJ1-5; 8 bases are shared with TRBD1. The CDR3 contains 15 residues. With V trimmed by 2 bases and J by 6 bases, 9 bases remained unmatched. Germline-derived CDR1 and CDR2 are GTSNPN and SVGIG (reference sequence). CDR3 in amino acids: CAWSPGTGWTQPQHF. The CDR3 DNA reads as TGTGCCTGGAGTCCCGGGACAGGATGGACTCAGCCCCAGCATTTT.

V is TRBV3-1 (or the pseudogene TRBV3-2) and J is TRBJ2-2; the match to TRBD2 covers 8 bases. The germline CDR1 and CDR2 sequences are LGHDT and YNNKEL (reference sequence). The junction had 8 bases not matched to a gene; V was cut back by 6 bases and J by 8 bases. The CDR3 sequence is 14 residues long. CDR3 in amino acids: CASSRDSGIGELFF. The CDR3 DNA reads as TGTGCCAGCAGTCGTGATAGCGGGATTGGGGAGCTGTTTTTT.

This chain connects TRBV7-3 to TRBJ2-3, with D perhaps TRBD2 (5 bases). This CDR3 has 14 amino acids. Germline CDR1 SGHTA, CDR2 FQGTGA. The V end was cut by 2 bases, the J end by 6 bases, with 12 bases between. The CDR3 region is CASSLDPGGDTQYF. The CDR3, as DNA: TGTGCCAGCAGCTTAGATCCAGGCGGGGATACGCAGTATTTT.

This sequence joins TRBV7-9 and TRBJ2-1, with 14 bases identical to TRBD2. The trim removed 5 bases at V and 8 bases at J, leaving 5 bases unmatched. The CDR3 is 15 residues long. CDR1 is SEHNR and CDR2 is FQNEAQ in the germline V gene (reference sequence). For the CDR3, the DNA is TGTGCCAGCAGCCGGGGACTAGCGGGAGATTATGAGCAGTTCTTC. Translation gives CASSRGLAGDYEQFF. The full variable domain, with the rest looked up from reference TRBV7-9 and TRBJ2-1, is DTGVSQNPRHKITKRGQNVTFRCDPISEHNRLYWYRQTLGQGPEFLTYFQNEAQLEKSRLLSDRFSAERPKGSFSTLEIQRTEQGDSAMYLCASSRGLAGDYEQFFGPGTRLTVL.

The V and J genes are TRBV11-3 and TRBJ2-1; 7 nucleotides align to TRBD1. CDR1 and CDR2 from the germline V gene are SGHNT and YENEEA. Trimming at V came to 1 base and at J to 2 bases, leaving 2 bases not matched to a gene. The CDR3 runs to 15 residues. The CDR3: CASSLVQGAYNEQFF. The CDR3 DNA is TGTGCCAGCAGCTTAGTTCAGGGGGCCTACAATGAGCAGTTCTTC.

The CDR3 protein is CASSLDRDRQRGYTF. CDR3 nucleotides: TGTGCCAGCAGCCTAGACCGGGACAGGCAGAGAGGCTACACCTTC. J is TRBJ1-2 and V is TRBV27, with 8 bases lining up with TRBD1. Germline CDR1 MNHEY, CDR2 SMNVEV (reference sequence). The J segment lost 8 bases and the V segment lost 6 bases, leaving 14 bases of the junction unmatched. This CDR3 spans 15 amino acids.

The chain has TRBV30 and TRBJ2-7, with D possibly matching TRBD1 (5 bases). The germline gives CDR1 GTSNPN, CDR2 SVGIG (reference sequence). The CDR3 is 14 residues long. Trimming cost V 0 bases and J 1 base, with 10 bases left between them. CDR3 amino acids: CAWSVQERSYEQYF. The CDR3 DNA reads as TGTGCCTGGAGTGTACAGGAACGGTCCTACGAGCAGTACTTC.

The rearrangement joins TRBV12-3 or TRBV12-4 to TRBJ1-2; D uncertain. The V and J ends lost 8 bases and 8 bases respectively, with 15 bases between them. The CDR3 is made up of 12 amino acids. CDR3 protein: CASRPGVGGYTF. As DNA, the CDR3 is TGTGCCAGCCGTCCGGGAGTCGGCGGCTACACCTTC.

The J gene is TRBJ2-5, the V gene TRBV19, with 12 bases identical to TRBD2. The germline gives CDR1 LNHDA, CDR2 SQIVND (reference sequence). Trimming at V came to 6 bases and at J to 7 bases, leaving 9 bases not matched to a gene. The CDR3 is 15 amino acids. CDR3 protein: CASSTTSGSRGTQYF. The CDR3 nucleotides read TGTGCCAGTAGCACGACTAGCGGGAGCAGAGGGACCCAGTACTTC.